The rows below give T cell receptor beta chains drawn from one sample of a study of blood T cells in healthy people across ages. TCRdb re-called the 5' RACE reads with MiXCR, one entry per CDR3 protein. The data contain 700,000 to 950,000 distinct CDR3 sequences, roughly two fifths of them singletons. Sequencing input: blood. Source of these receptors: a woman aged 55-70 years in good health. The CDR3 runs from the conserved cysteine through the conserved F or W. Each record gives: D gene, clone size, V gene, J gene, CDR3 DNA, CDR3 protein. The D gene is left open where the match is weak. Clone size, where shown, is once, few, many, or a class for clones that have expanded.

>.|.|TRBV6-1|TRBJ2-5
TGTGCCAGCAGTATCCTCCAAGAGACCCAGTACTTC
CASSILQETQYF
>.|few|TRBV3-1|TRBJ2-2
TGTGCCAGCAGCCCCCCGATAGGGGCCCCCGGGGAGCTGTTTTTT
CASSPPIGAPGELFF
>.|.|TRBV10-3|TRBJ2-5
TGTGCCATCAGTGGACGCCGGGACGTTGTCTCGGAGACCCAGTACTTC
CAISGRRDVVSETQYF
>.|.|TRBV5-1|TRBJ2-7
TGCGCCAGCAGCTCCACCAGAGAACGGACAGCCGCCTACGAGCAGTACTTC
CASSSTRERTAAYEQYF
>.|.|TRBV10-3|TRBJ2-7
TGTGCCACCCGGGACTCCGACTACGAGCAGTACTTC
CATRDSDYEQYF
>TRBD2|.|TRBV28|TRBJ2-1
TGTGCCAGCGGACGACTAGCGGGTCTCACTACCCGCTACAATGAGCAGTTCTTC
CASGRLAGLTTRYNEQFF
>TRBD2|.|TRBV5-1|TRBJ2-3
TGCGCCAGCAGCTTGGAGGGACTAGCCGCAGATGCGCAGTATTTT
CASSLEGLAADAQYF
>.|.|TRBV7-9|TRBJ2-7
TGTGTCAGCACCCTAAGGCAGGTCGAAAGCTCCTACGAGCAGTACTTC
CVSTLRQVESSYEQYF
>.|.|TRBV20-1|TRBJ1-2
TGCAGTGCTAGACCGGTCTCTAACTATGGCTACACCTTC
CSARPVSNYGYTF
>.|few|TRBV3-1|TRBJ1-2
TGTGCCAGCAGCCAAGATTGGTCGGCTTATGGCTACACCTTC
CASSQDWSAYGYTF
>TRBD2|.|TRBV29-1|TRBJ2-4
TGCAGCGTTCCGGGACTAGCGGGAGAAAGGTACTTC
CSVPGLAGERYF
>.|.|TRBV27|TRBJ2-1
TGTGCCAGCAGTGGTCCGGGTGAGCAGTTCTTC
CASSGPGEQFF
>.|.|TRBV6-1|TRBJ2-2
TGTGCCAGCAGTGAAGCAGAGGGCGGGGAGCTGTTTTTT
CASSEAEGGELFF
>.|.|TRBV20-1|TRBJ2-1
TGCAGTGCTAGAGACCCCACTGGGGAGCGGAAGCAGTTCTTC
CSARDPTGERKQFF
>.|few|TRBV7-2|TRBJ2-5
TGTGCCAGCAGCTTATTTGAAGTCGAGACCCAGTACTTC
CASSLFEVETQYF
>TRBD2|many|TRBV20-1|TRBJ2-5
TGCAGTGCTAGAGGAGAGGGACTAGTGCAAGAGACCCAGTACTTC
CSARGEGLVQETQYF
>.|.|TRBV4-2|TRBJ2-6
TGTGCCAGCAGCCAAGATCGACGACAGCCCCTTGGATCTGGGGCCAACGTCCTGACTTTC
CASSQDRRQPLGSGANVLTF
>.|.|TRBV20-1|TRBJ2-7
TGCAGTGTCCAGAGGGTAGGGCCTACCTACGAGCAGTACTTC
CSVQRVGPTYEQYF
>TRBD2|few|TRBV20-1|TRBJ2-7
TGCAGTGCTAGAGGTAGCGGGAGAAGGGACGAGCAGTACTTC
CSARGSGRRDEQYF
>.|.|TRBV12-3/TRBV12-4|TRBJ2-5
TGTGCCAGCAGTTCCCCTGGAGCACTTCCTCAAGAGACCCAGTACTTC
CASSSPGALPQETQYF
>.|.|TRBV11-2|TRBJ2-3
TGTGCCAGCAGCTTAGGCCCTTTCACAGATACGCAGTATTTT
CASSLGPFTDTQYF
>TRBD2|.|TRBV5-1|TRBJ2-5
TGCGCCAGCAGCTTGGCCGGGACTAGCGTCCAAGAGACCCAGTACTTC
CASSLAGTSVQETQYF
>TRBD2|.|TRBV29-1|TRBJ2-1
TGCAGCGCCCAGCGGGGCGCCAATGAGCAGTTCTTC
CSAQRGANEQFF
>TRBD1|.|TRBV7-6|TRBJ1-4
TGTGCCAGCAGCTTGGACAGGGCTTTTAATGAAAAACTGTTTTTT
CASSLDRAFNEKLFF
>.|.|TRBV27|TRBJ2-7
TGTGCCAGCAGTCCTGCGGCCCCCTACGAGCAGTACTTC
CASSPAAPYEQYF
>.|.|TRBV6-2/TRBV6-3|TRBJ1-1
TGTGCCAGCAGTTACACCCTAAACCCCGATCGCGGACAGAGCATTATGAACACTGAAGCTTTCTTT
CASSYTLNPDRGQSIMNTEAFF
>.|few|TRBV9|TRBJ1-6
TGTGCCAGCAGCGTAGATGGCAGAAATTCACCCCTCCACTTT
CASSVDGRNSPLHF
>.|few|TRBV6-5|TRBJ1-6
TGTGCCAGTACGCCGGGAACGAGGGCACCCCTCCACTTT
CASTPGTRAPLHF
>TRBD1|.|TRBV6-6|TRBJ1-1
TGTGCCAGCAGTCTACAGGGGTTCGGGAACACTGAAGCTTTCTTT
CASSLQGFGNTEAFF
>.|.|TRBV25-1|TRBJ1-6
TGTGCCAGCAGTGATGGGACATATAATTCACCCCTCCACTTT
CASSDGTYNSPLHF
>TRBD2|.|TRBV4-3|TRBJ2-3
TGCGCCAGCAGCCAAGATTTTAGCGGGAGGGCCCTCAGAGATACGCAGTATTTT
CASSQDFSGRALRDTQYF
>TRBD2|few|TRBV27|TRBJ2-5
TGTGCCAGCAGTTCCGAACTTCTAGCGGGAGGTGGGGAGCAGTACTTC
CASSSELLAGGGEQYF
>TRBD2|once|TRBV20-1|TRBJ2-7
TGCAGTGCCAACAGCGGGGAGAGCTCCTACAATGAGCAGTACTTC
CSANSGESSYNEQYF
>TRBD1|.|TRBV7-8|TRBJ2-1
TGTGCCAGCAGCGGGGACAGGGCAAATGAGCAGTTCTTC
CASSGDRANEQFF
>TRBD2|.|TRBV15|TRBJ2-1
TGTGCCACCCTAGCGGGCAATGAGCAGTTCTTC
CATLAGNEQFF
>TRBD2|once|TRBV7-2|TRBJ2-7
TGTGCCAGCAGCTTAGCAACTAGCGGTTACAATGAGCAGTACTTC
CASSLATSGYNEQYF
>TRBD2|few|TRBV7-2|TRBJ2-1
TGTGCCAGCAGCTTAGCGACTAGCGGGGGGGCCACTGAGCAGTTCTTC
CASSLATSGGATEQFF
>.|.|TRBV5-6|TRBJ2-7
TGTGCCAGCAGCTCCCTCGGGTCCCCCCCCTACGAGCAGTACTTC
CASSSLGSPPYEQYF
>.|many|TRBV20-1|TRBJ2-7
TGCAGTGGGGTAAGACTAGTGAAAACCTACGAGCAGTACTTC
CSGVRLVKTYEQYF
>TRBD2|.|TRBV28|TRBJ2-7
TGTGCCAGCAGTTTATTTCTAAGCGGGAGCGGGTACTTC
CASSLFLSGSGYF
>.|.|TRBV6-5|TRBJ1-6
TGTGCCAGCAGTTTTGGGGACCTTTCATCACCCCTCCACTTT
CASSFGDLSSPLHF
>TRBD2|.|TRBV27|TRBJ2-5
TGTGCCAGCGCGGGACTAGCGGCGGAGACCCAGTACTTC
CASAGLAAETQYF
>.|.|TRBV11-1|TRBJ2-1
TGTGCCAGCAGCTTAGGATACGGAGGGGCAGCTTACAATGAGCAGTTCTTC
CASSLGYGGAAYNEQFF
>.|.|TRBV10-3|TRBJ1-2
TGTGCCATCAGTGGGGTTCGGACAGATTATGGCTACACCTTC
CAISGVRTDYGYTF
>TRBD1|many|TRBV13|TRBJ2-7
TGTGCCAGCAGCTCGCCGGGACAGGGAGACTACGAGCAGTACTTC
CASSSPGQGDYEQYF
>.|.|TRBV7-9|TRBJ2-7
TGTGCCAGCAGAGCCCCCGGGGGCGGTACCTACGAGCAGTACTTC
CASRAPGGGTYEQYF
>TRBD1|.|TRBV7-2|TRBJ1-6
TGTGCCAGCAGCTTAGCGCCTATGGGGGACAGGGGGAATTCACCCCTCCACTTT
CASSLAPMGDRGNSPLHF
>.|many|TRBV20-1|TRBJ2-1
TGCAGTGCCCCCCGAGGAGAGGGGGACAATGAGCAGTTCTTC
CSAPRGEGDNEQFF
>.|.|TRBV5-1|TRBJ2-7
TGCGCCAGCAAGGACAACTACGAGCAGTACTTC
CASKDNYEQYF
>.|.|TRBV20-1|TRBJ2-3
TGCAGTGCTAGAGATTTTCACACAGATGCGCAGTATTTT
CSARDFHTDAQYF
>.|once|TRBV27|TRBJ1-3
TGTGCCAGCAGTTTACAGGGTTTTTCTGGAAACACCATATATTTT
CASSLQGFSGNTIYF
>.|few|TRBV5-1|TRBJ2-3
TGCGCCAGCAGCTTGGACGGGGGCCATTCCACAGATACGCAGTATTTT
CASSLDGGHSTDTQYF
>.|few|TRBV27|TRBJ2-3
TGTGCCAGCAGTTCGCGGTCTAGCACAGATACGCAGTATTTT
CASSSRSSTDTQYF
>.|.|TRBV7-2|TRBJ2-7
TGTGCCAGCAGCTTAGAGGGTTACGGGCAGTACTTC
CASSLEGYGQYF
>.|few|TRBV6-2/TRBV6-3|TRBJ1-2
TGTGCCAGCAGTTGGAGTGGGCGCGGCTACACCTTC
CASSWSGRGYTF